A single sample is the source of the 25 T cell receptor beta chains below, sequenced in a study of CD8 T cells in ankylosing spondylitis. TCRdb reprocessed the 5' RACE reads via MiXCR and lists one record per CDR3 protein. The sample yields some 200,000 distinct CDR3 sequences, around 13% seen once. Sample: blood, either unsorted or a sorted T cell fraction (not recorded which). The receptors stem from a male donor with ankylosing spondylitis or in good health (not recorded which).

The chain combines TRBV11-2 with TRBJ1-4; D is unresolved. The V gene's germline CDR1 is SGHAT and CDR2 FQNNGV. The CDR3 covers 15 residues. The V gene lost 5 bases and the J gene lost 4 bases, with 14 bases spanning the gap. Written as DNA, the CDR3 is TGTGCCAGCAGCCCAGGCTACGGTGATAATGAAAAACTGTTTTTT. This translates into CASSPGYGDNEKLFF.

There are many counts of this clonotype. The chain joins TRBV12-3 or TRBV12-4 to TRBJ2-7; 8 positions match TRBD1. This CDR3 has 13 residues. The junction had 1 base not matched to a gene; V was cut back by 3 bases and J by 3 bases. Here the CDR3 DNA reads TGTGCCAGCAGTTTTGGACAGGGCTACGAGCAGTACTTC. Translated, it gives CASSFGQGYEQYF.

The chain carries TRBV29-1 and TRBJ2-7; 8 bases line up with TRBD1. V shed 3 bases and J 5 bases; nucleotides not matched to a gene: 6. The CDR3 contains 13 residues. Germline V gives CDR1 SQVTM, CDR2 ANQGSEA. CDR3 DNA: TGCAGCGTTGACTCAGGGGGCAAACACGAGCAGTACTTC. It codes for CSVDSGGKHEQYF.

The chain is built from TRBV13 and TRBJ2-1; 10 nucleotides line up with TRBD2. Germline V CDR1 and CDR2: PRHDT, FYEKMQ (reference sequence). CDR3 size: 13 residues. Unmatched junction bases numbered 2, after V lost 5 bases and J lost 7 bases. The CDR3 bases are TGTGCCAGCAGCCCGGGACTAGCGAATGAGCAGTTCTTC. Translated: CASSPGLANEQFF.

This clonotype was counted only a few times. The rearrangement uses TRBV4-2 and TRBJ2-1; D perhaps matches TRBD2 (6 bases). In germline, CDR1 is LGHNA, CDR2 YNFKEQ. The CDR3 has 17 residues. The V end lost 0 bases, the J end lost 10 bases, and 22 bases lay between the germline ends. The CDR3 bases are TGTGCCAGCAGCCAAGACAGGGAGGTTGCAATTGGGCTCGAGCAGTTCTTC. Its protein is CASSQDREVAIGLEQFF.

The chain carries TRBV10-1 and TRBJ2-7; the D gene could be TRBD1 or TRBD2 (5 bases each). The V end lost 2 bases, the J end lost 2 bases, and 10 bases lay between the germline ends. The CDR3 contains 14 residues. Germline CDR1 and CDR2: WNHNN and SYGVQD (reference sequence). CDR3 DNA: TGCGCCAGCAGTGAGCCGGGGCTCCCCTACGAGCAGTACTTC. It yields the protein CASSEPGLPYEQYF.

This clonotype showed up many times. This chain's CDR3 is CASSPSGGPETQYF. As DNA, the CDR3 is TGTGCCAGCAGCCCCTCCGGGGGGCCAGAGACCCAGTACTTC. J is TRBJ2-5 and V is TRBV12-3 or TRBV12-4; the D gene is possibly TRBD2 (7 bases). This CDR3 spans 14 amino acids. V lost 6 bases to trimming and J lost 4 bases, with 15 bases between them.

This clonotype was recorded a few times. J is TRBJ2-1 and V is TRBV19; 13 bases line up with TRBD2. Germline V gene sequence: CDR1 LNHDA, CDR2 SQIVND (reference sequence). With 5 bases clipped from V and 8 bases from J, the junction kept 6 bases outside the gene matches. The CDR3 covers 15 residues. The CDR3 bases are TGTGCCAGTAGTGTCACTAGCGGGGGGGGAGATGAGCAGTTCTTC. Translated: CASSVTSGGGDEQFF. Full variable domain (outside the CDR3, taken from reference TRBV19 and TRBJ2-1): DGGITQSPKYLFRKEGQNVTLSCEQNLNHDAMYWYRQDPGQGLRLIYYSQIVNDFQKGDIAEGYSVSREKKESFPLTVTSAQKNPTAFYLCASSVTSGGGDEQFFGPGTRLTVL.

There are a few counts of this clonotype. This rearrangement joins TRBV4-1 to TRBJ2-7; unclear D gene. V shed 1 base and J shed 7 bases, with 11 bases lying between them. CDR1 and CDR2 (germline): MGHRA, YSYEKL. The CDR3 totals 13 residues. CDR3 bases: TGCGCCAGCAGCCAAGGGACCACCGGGGAGCAGTACTTC. This codes for CASSQGTTGEQYF.

This clonotype appeared a few times. This sequence joins TRBV11-2 and TRBJ2-1; perhaps TRBD1 as D (5 bases). Deletions cut 3 bases from V and 1 base from J, with 22 bases between. This CDR3 is 19 amino acids long. Germline CDR1 SGHAT, CDR2 FQNNGV. The CDR3 DNA follows: TGTGCCAGCAGCTTTAGGGTCGTCGAGACAGACCTATCCTACAATGAGCAGTTCTTC. It encodes CASSFRVVETDLSYNEQFF.

V usage is TRBV7-9 and J usage is TRBJ2-1; D assignment may be TRBD1 or TRBD2 (5 bases each). Germline CDR1 is SEHNR and CDR2 is FQNEAQ (reference sequence). V dropped 6 bases and J dropped 3 bases, with 15 bases sitting between them. This CDR3 has 15 residues. CDR3 amino acids: CASRSPGRIYNEQFF. CDR3 DNA: TGTGCCAGCAGGTCTCCGGGACGTATCTACAATGAGCAGTTCTTC.

The V call is TRBV19, the J call TRBJ2-1, with 10 nucleotides matching TRBD2. The germline V gene encodes CDR1 LNHDA and CDR2 SQIVND (reference sequence). The CDR3 totals 13 residues. V lost 0 bases and J lost 15; bases outside the gene matches: 5. The CDR3 DNA reads as TGTGCCAGTAGTATAGAACTAGCGGGATCGTCGTTCTTC. This codes for CASSIELAGSSFF.

This clonotype appeared a few times. The rearrangement links TRBV4-1 to TRBJ1-4; tentatively, D is TRBD1 (6 bases). The CDR3 sequence is 15 residues long. Germline-derived CDR1 and CDR2 are MGHRA and YSYEKL. Trimming took off 5 bases at V and 4 bases at J, with 14 bases between the two ends. The CDR3 region is CASSRGLQVNEKLFF. In DNA, the CDR3 is TGCGCCAGCAGCAGGGGGTTGCAAGTTAATGAAAAACTGTTTTTT.

The sample holds a few counts of this clonotype. This rearrangement joins TRBV5-5 to TRBJ2-7, with no clear D. CDR3 size: 14 residues. Germline V gene sequence: CDR1 SGHKS, CDR2 YYEKEE (reference sequence). The V gene lost 0 bases and the J gene lost 2 bases, with 9 bases spanning the gap. CDR3 loop: CASSLVDSPYEQYF. For the CDR3, the DNA is TGTGCCAGCAGCTTGGTAGACTCACCCTACGAGCAGTACTTC.

This clonotype showed up just a few times. This chain joins TRBV20-1 and TRBJ2-1; 9 bases line up with TRBD2. J gave up 7 bases and V 0 bases, and 7 bases lay outside the gene matches. The germline gives CDR1 DFQATT, CDR2 SNEGSKA (reference sequence). This CDR3 region has 15 residues. The CDR3 DNA follows: TGCAGTGCTAGAGATCTCCTAGCGGGACGTAATGAGCAGTTCTTC. The encoded protein is CSARDLLAGRNEQFF.

The chain employs TRBV30 and TRBJ1-1; weak D call: TRBD1 (6 bases). The CDR3 is 11 amino acids. Germline assignment: CDR1 GTSNPN and CDR2 SVGIG (reference sequence). V dropped 3 bases and J dropped 8 bases, with 10 bases sitting between them. The CDR3 region has the DNA TGTGCCTGGAGGGGGACACTCGAAGCTTTCTTT. Encoded protein: CAWRGTLEAFF. Together with reference TRBV30 and TRBJ1-1, the CDR3 gives the full variable domain: SQTIHQWPATLVQPVGSPLSLECTVEGTSNPNLYWYRQAAGRGLQLLFYSVGIGQISSEVPQNLSASRPQDRQFILSSKKLLLSDSGFYLCAWRGTLEAFFGQGTRLTVV.

The chain recombines TRBV5-5 with TRBJ1-1, with D maybe TRBD1 (5 bases). From germline, CDR1 is SGHKS and CDR2 YYEKEE (reference sequence). The CDR3 contains 11 residues. Trimming removed 9 bases at V and 8 bases at J, with 14 bases between. The CDR3 protein is CATAVGPEAFF. The CDR3 DNA is TGTGCCACCGCCGTGGGGCCGGAAGCTTTCTTT. The whole variable domain, remainder taken from reference TRBV5-5 and TRBJ1-1, is DAGVTQSPTHLIKTRGQQVTLRCSPISGHKSVSWYQQVLGQGPQFIFQYYEKEERGRGNFPDRFSARQFPNYSSELNVNALLLGDSALYLCATAVGPEAFFGQGTRLTVV.

The chain couples TRBV4-1 to TRBJ2-3; 13 bases align to TRBD2. This CDR3 comprises 18 residues. CDR1 and CDR2 from the germline V gene are MGHRA and YSYEKL. With V trimmed by 4 bases and J by 1 base, 8 bases remained unmatched. DNA for the CDR3: TGCGCCAGCAGCCCCAGTCCCGGGACTAGCGGGGGCACAGATACGCAGTATTTT. Translation gives CASSPSPGTSGGTDTQYF.

This clonotype has more than one count but fewer than ten. The rearrangement uses TRBV5-1 and TRBJ1-1, with D hard to call. Looked up from germline, CDR1 is SGHRS and CDR2 is YFSETQ. V gave up 4 bases and J gave up 1 base, with 14 bases separating them. This CDR3 has 15 amino acids. CDR3 loop: CASSPGVGPNTEAFF. Here the CDR3 DNA reads TGCGCCAGCAGCCCCGGGGTGGGTCCGAACACTGAAGCTTTCTTT.

The V and J genes are TRBV3-1 and TRBJ1-2; 7 bases agree with TRBD1. CDR3 length: 17 amino acids. CDR1 and CDR2 (germline): LGHDT, YNNKEL (reference sequence). V was pared by 1 base and J by 1 base, with 9 bases of the junction left unmatched. The CDR3 coding sequence is TGTGCCAGCAGCCAAGTTTTAGGGGACAGTCTTAACTATGGCTACACCTTC. Translated: CASSQVLGDSLNYGYTF.

The sample holds a few counts of this clonotype. The gene calls are TRBV29-1 and TRBJ2-7; TRBD2 agrees at 9 bases. CDR1 and CDR2 (germline): SQVTM, ANQGSEA. V dropped 5 bases and J dropped 3; count of bases not matched to a gene: 5. The CDR3 is 13 amino acids. CDR3 region: CSVSGGLLYEQYF. The CDR3, as DNA: TGCAGCGTTAGCGGGGGGCTCCTCTACGAGCAGTACTTC.

This chain links TRBV27 with TRBJ2-2, with D maybe TRBD2 (6 bases). This CDR3 contains 13 residues. The germline V gene encodes CDR1 MNHEY and CDR2 SMNVEV (reference sequence). The V gene lost 0 bases and the J gene lost 8 bases, with 7 bases spanning the gap. The CDR3 region is CASSLSREGELFF. Here the CDR3 DNA reads TGTGCCAGCAGTTTATCGCGGGAAGGGGAGCTGTTTTTT.

V usage is TRBV20-1 and J usage is TRBJ2-7, with D unresolved. The V gene's germline CDR1 is DFQATT and CDR2 SNEGSKA (reference sequence). This CDR3 spans 13 amino acids. The V end lost 1 base, the J end lost 3 bases, and 10 bases lay between the germline ends. DNA of the CDR3: TGCAGTGCTAGAGTAGTAGCTAACTACGAGCAGTACTTC. It is translated as CSARVVANYEQYF.

This clonotype came up a few times. The rearrangement uses TRBV4-1 and TRBJ1-3, with TRBD1 as a possible D gene (6 bases). The V end lost 1 base, the J end lost 2 bases, and 12 bases lay between the germline ends. CDR3 length: 16 residues. Germline CDR1 and CDR2: MGHRA and YSYEKL. The CDR3 loop reads CASSQVTGPPGNTIYF. CDR3 nucleotides: TGCGCCAGCAGCCAAGTGACAGGTCCTCCTGGAAACACCATATATTTT.

This chain uses TRBV10-2 with TRBJ1-2; no clear D. Looked up from germline, CDR1 is WSHSY and CDR2 is SAAADI. The CDR3 loop spans 15 amino acids. The germline V and J ends were trimmed by 3 bases and 0 bases, with 11 bases remaining between them. The CDR3 DNA follows: TGCGCCAGCAGTGACGGCAGCCCCACTAACTATGGCTACACCTTC. Its protein is CASSDGSPTNYGYTF.